The subject of this entry is one T cell receptor beta chain. The antigen it recognizes is unknown. No much larger clone is present one base from it, and per-base qualities are unavailable. Trimming accounts for 5 bases at V and 4 bases at J, while the number of junction bases matched to no gene is 24. CDR1 and CDR2 are read off the germline V gene (reference sequence) as WNHNN and SYGVQD. Including the terminal cysteine and phenylalanine, the CDR3 comprises 20 residues. Kept here is only the CDR3 DNA, which spans 60 bases and is read in frame from base 1. Each collaborating institution followed its own protocols to collect whole blood in K2EDTA tubes. For TCRbeta analysis, collaborators shipped samples as frozen whole blood, isolated PBMCs, or DNA extracted from either of those sample types. The data derive from a study of blood T cell repertoires in COVID-19 (dated by TCRdb to the early 2020s). About the study as a whole: The collaborator samples originated in the United States, Italy and Spain and spanned the acute and convalescent phases of COVID-19. Deeply sampled blood TCRbeta repertoires from subjects exposed to, actively infected with, or recovered from COVID-19 were included in the dataset. Sample metadata almost always included a de-identified subject ID, COVID-19 status, age in years and sex. The repertoires were made available in a free public database intended to serve as a resource for research on the immune response to SARS-CoV-2. The samples were drawn from the first 160 participants of the ongoing ImmuneRACE study and from roughly 1,300 subjects provided by 6 global collaborators. The material from the prospective study consisted of cDNA or gDNA derived from T cells, B-cell-depleted T cells, or PBMCs. Where available, HLA class I and class II types were obtained from metadata supplied by the sample provider rather than from assay-based typing.

The immunoSEQ Assay, a bias-controlled multiplex PCR, was used to amplify TCRbeta CDR3 regions from genomic DNA. The original pipeline was this. Nucleated cell counts per sample were estimated from amplification of reference gene primers within the assay. To quantify the absolute abundance of each unique TCRbeta CDR3 rearrangement, sequence reads were collapsed and filtered. Productive Simpson clonality was computed per sample as the square root of Simpson's diversity index over productive rearrangements. The immuneACCESS repertoire file appears here via TCRdb, limited to in-frame rearrangements. These files lack a portion of the clones; in checked studies, under half of the deficit traces to unresolved V genes, and the cause of the others is not known. D and trimming come from the DNA, and the V and J calls and clone size come from that table. The sample table lists about 150,000 clones, under 90% of them with a count of one. Roughly 0.52% of the sample lies in the top ten.

Study-wide findings and limitations: Clinical and demographic metadata were provided uncurated, with the amount varying by source and participant.

Material for sequencing was peripheral blood. Rearrangement joined TRBV10-1 to TRBJ2-7; the central 9 bases match TRBD1. This sequence originates from a man between 60 and 75 years old with acute or convalescent COVID-19. CDR3 protein: CASSKGPLLGQGSIGYEQYF. Here is the DNA: TGCGCCAGCAGTAAAGGTCCCCTTCTCGGACAGGGGTCCATTGGTTACGAGCAGTACTTC.